This entry lists 10 T cell receptor beta chains sequenced from one sample in a study of PD-1 blockade in classical Hodgkin lymphoma (dated by TCRdb to 2019 to 2021). The sample's time point label, decoded: cycle 1 day 1 (C1D1), immediately before nivolumab initiation. All trial patients had relapsed after autologous stem cell transplantation, with cohorts A, B and C differing in prior brentuximab vedotin exposure. The receptor library was made with the immunoSEQ multiplex PCR assay. TCRdb provides this immuneACCESS table in a form limited to in-frame rearrangements. Some clones are lacking; in checked studies, under half of them reflect an unresolved V gene, and why the rest are absent is not known. Within this sample are tens of thousands of clones, with around 80% of them counted one time only. The ten largest clones represent around an eighth of the sample. The sample in question was peripheral blood mononuclear cells (PBMCs), obtained at baseline. These TCRs come from a human donor with classical Hodgkin lymphoma.

With regard to this clone: One end of the junction varies from germline; a read error may be responsible. CDR3 residues: CAWSVPPHKGF. CDR3 nucleotide sequence: TGTGCCTGGAGTGTACCCCCACATAAGGGATTT. The chain carries TRBV30 and TRBJ1-1; D is unresolved. The CDR3 extends over 11 amino acids. Germline CDR1 is GTSNPN and CDR2 is SVGIG (reference sequence).

The chain has TRBV19 and TRBJ2-7; D ambiguous. Germline values: CDR1 LNHDA, CDR2 SQIVND (reference sequence). Trimming took off 5 bases at V and 3 bases at J, with 11 bases between the two ends. CDR3 length: 13 amino acids. The DNA for the CDR3 is TGTGCCAGTAGTCCGGCGGACGTCTACGAGCAGTACTTC. This encodes CASSPADVYEQYF.

This clone was observed once. The V gene is TRBV5-1, the J gene TRBJ2-1; D uncertain. The V and J ends lost 2 bases and 0 bases respectively, with 9 bases between them. CDR3 size: 15 residues. Germline loops: CDR1 SGHRS, CDR2 YFSETQ. The CDR3 nucleotides are TGCGCCAGCAGCTTCGACTTACCCTCCTACAATGAGCAGTTCTTC. This encodes CASSFDLPSYNEQFF.

This chain connects TRBV2 to TRBJ1-5, with D maybe TRBD1 (5 bases). Germline CDR1 and CDR2: SNHLY and FYNNEI. Trimming left V 1 base short and J 2 bases short, with 9 bases between. This CDR3 is 15 amino acids long. The CDR3 loop is CASSEGVRGNQPQHF. The CDR3 coding sequence is TGTGCCAGCAGTGAAGGTGTCAGGGGCAATCAGCCCCAGCATTTT.

This clone appeared a few times. CDR3 coding DNA: TGTGCCAGCAGTGAACCCCCTAACAGGTTGGACGAGCAGTACTTC. Its translation is CASSEPPNRLDEQYF. The V gene is TRBV6-1, the J gene TRBJ2-7; a possible D gene is TRBD1 (5 bases). The CDR3 is made up of 15 amino acids. Germline V gene sequence: CDR1 MNHNS, CDR2 SASEGT. V was clipped by 2 bases and J by 5 bases, with 16 bases between them.

V gene TRBV9 combines with J gene TRBJ1-2, with 9 bases lining up with TRBD1. This CDR3 is built from 15 residues. CDR1 is SGDLS, CDR2 YYNGEE, per germline. The V segment lost 4 bases and the J segment 0 bases; nucleotides outside the gene matches: 4. The CDR3 here is CASSLGQGPNYGYTF. The CDR3 nucleotides are TGTGCCAGCAGCTTGGGACAGGGCCCTAACTATGGCTACACCTTC. The full variable domain, its missing parts supplied by reference TRBV9 and TRBJ1-2, is DSGVTQTPKHLITATGQRVTLRCSPRSGDLSVYWYQQSLDQGLQFLIQYYNGEERAKGNILERFSAQQFPDLHSELNLSSLELGDSALYFCASSLGQGPNYGYTFGSGTRLTVV.

This chain links TRBV27 with TRBJ1-2; D unresolved. The V end lost 0 bases, the J end lost 2 bases, and 7 bases lay between the germline ends. This CDR3 has 14 amino acids. Germline assignment: CDR1 MNHEY and CDR2 SMNVEV (reference sequence). For the CDR3, the DNA is TGTGCCAGCAGTTTATCTGTCGTAAACTATGGCTACACCTTC. Encoded protein: CASSLSVVNYGYTF.

This chain joins TRBV4-1 and TRBJ2-4; a weak D match, TRBD2 (6 bases). V lost 4 bases and J 3 bases, leaving 10 bases between the germline ends. This CDR3 region has 14 residues. Germline CDR1 reads MGHRA; CDR2 reads YSYEKL. CDR3 sequence reads: CASSRTGSKNIQYF. The CDR3 coding sequence is TGCGCCAGCAGCCGGACCGGGAGCAAAAACATTCAGTACTTC.

This chain joins TRBV19 and TRBJ2-3, with D possibly being TRBD1 (7 bases). Germline CDR1 LNHDA, CDR2 SQIVND (reference sequence). CDR3 size: 15 residues. The V end was cut by 3 bases, the J end by 7 bases, with 17 bases between. The CDR3 sequence is CASSIPSGGFYTQYF. The CDR3 nucleotides are TGTGCCAGTAGTATCCCCTCAGGGGGGTTCTATACGCAGTATTTT.

The rearrangement links TRBV7-9 to TRBJ2-7; 9 bases fit TRBD1. There are 15 residues in the CDR3. CDR1 and CDR2 (germline): SEHNR, FQNEAQ (reference sequence). After removal of 5 bases from V and 4 bases from J, the junction contained 9 bases not matched to a gene. The CDR3, as DNA: TGTGCCAGCAGCGGGGGGGACAGGGTGGCGTACGAGCAGTACTTC. It specifies CASSGGDRVAYEQYF.